This is a list of T cell receptor beta chains from one sample in a study of T-cell reconstitution after alpha-beta-depleted transplantation in children. TCRdb re-called the PCR reads through MiXCR, storing one row per CDR3 protein. The sample carries around 450,000 distinct CDR3 sequences, roughly 15% recorded once. Sequenced material: PBMCs, mostly from graft donor cells, taken 360 days after TCRalphabeta/CD19-depleted stem cell transplant. The receptors originated from a boy under two years old who had a stem cell transplant for Wiskott-Aldrich syndrome, so the T cells may come from the graft donor. Both conserved end residues are part of each CDR3. The D gene is left open where the match is weak. Clone size is stated in some rows and not others, as once, few, many or a class when expanded.

abundance: .
d_gene: TRBD2
v_gene: TRBV28
j_gene: TRBJ2-1
CDR3aa: CASSLRSGGYNEQFF
CDR3nt: TGTGCCAGCAGTTTACGAAGCGGGGGCTACAATGAGCAGTTCTTC

abundance: many
d_gene: .
v_gene: TRBV7-2
j_gene: TRBJ1-1
CDR3aa: CASSFRGNTEAFF
CDR3nt: TGTGCCAGCAGCTTTAGGGGGAACACTGAAGCTTTCTTT

abundance: .
d_gene: .
v_gene: TRBV7-6
j_gene: TRBJ2-7
CDR3aa: CASSYRDKGTYEQYF
CDR3nt: TGTGCCAGCAGCTACCGGGACAAGGGTACCTACGAGCAGTACTTC

abundance: many
d_gene: .
v_gene: TRBV12-3/TRBV12-4
j_gene: TRBJ2-7
CDR3aa: CASTTSSGSLFPYEQYF
CDR3nt: TGTGCCAGCACCACCTCGTCAGGCAGCCTATTCCCCTACGAGCAGTACTTC

abundance: .
d_gene: TRBD2
v_gene: TRBV4-3
j_gene: TRBJ2-3
CDR3aa: CASSQGLAGADTQYF
CDR3nt: TGCGCCAGCAGCCAGGGACTAGCGGGGGCAGATACGCAGTATTTT

abundance: .
d_gene: .
v_gene: TRBV11-2
j_gene: TRBJ2-5
CDR3aa: CASSPGPYPGETQYF
CDR3nt: TGTGCCAGCAGCCCCGGACCCTACCCGGGAGAGACCCAGTACTTC

abundance: few
d_gene: TRBD2
v_gene: TRBV20-1
j_gene: TRBJ2-1
CDR3aa: CSARDLTSGAYNEQFF
CDR3nt: TGCAGTGCTAGAGATTTGACTAGCGGGGCTTACAATGAGCAGTTCTTC

abundance: few
d_gene: .
v_gene: TRBV5-1
j_gene: TRBJ2-7
CDR3aa: CASSLGQQDEQYF
CDR3nt: TGCGCCAGCAGCTTGGGGCAGCAAGACGAGCAGTACTTC

abundance: .
d_gene: TRBD1
v_gene: TRBV11-2
j_gene: TRBJ1-1
CDR3aa: CASSWDRGGTEAFF
CDR3nt: TGTGCCAGCAGCTGGGACAGGGGCGGCACTGAAGCTTTCTTT

abundance: .
d_gene: TRBD2
v_gene: TRBV5-1
j_gene: TRBJ2-1
CDR3aa: CASSLVAGPLNEQFF
CDR3nt: TGCGCCAGCAGCTTGGTAGCGGGGCCCCTCAACGAGCAGTTCTTC

abundance: .
d_gene: TRBD2
v_gene: TRBV7-6
j_gene: TRBJ2-1
CDR3aa: CASSLKAGGLSSYNEQFF
CDR3nt: TGTGCCAGCAGCTTAAAAGCGGGGGGCCTTAGCTCCTACAATGAGCAGTTCTTC

abundance: few
d_gene: .
v_gene: TRBV14
j_gene: TRBJ1-2
CDR3aa: CASSQGTPHLTPNYGYTF
CDR3nt: TGTGCCAGCAGCCAAGGTACCCCTCACCTCACACCTAACTATGGCTACACCTTC

abundance: few
d_gene: TRBD1
v_gene: TRBV19
j_gene: TRBJ1-1
CDR3aa: CASSKGQGWTEAFF
CDR3nt: TGTGCCAGTAGTAAGGGACAGGGCTGGACTGAAGCTTTCTTT

abundance: .
d_gene: .
v_gene: TRBV5-6
j_gene: TRBJ1-2
CDR3aa: CASSLEGSYGYTF
CDR3nt: TGTGCCAGCAGCTTAGAGGGGTCCTATGGCTACACCTTC

abundance: .
d_gene: TRBD2
v_gene: TRBV16
j_gene: TRBJ2-1
CDR3aa: CASSQPLAGYNEQFF
CDR3nt: TGTGCCAGCAGCCAACCACTAGCGGGGTACAATGAGCAGTTCTTC

abundance: few
d_gene: TRBD1
v_gene: TRBV11-2
j_gene: TRBJ2-5
CDR3aa: CASSPLDRETQYF
CDR3nt: TGTGCCAGCAGCCCCTTGGACAGGGAGACCCAGTACTTC

abundance: .
d_gene: .
v_gene: TRBV20-1
j_gene: TRBJ2-7
CDR3aa: CSARKGTWYEQYF
CDR3nt: TGCAGTGCTAGGAAAGGGACCTGGTACGAGCAGTACTTC

abundance: few
d_gene: .
v_gene: TRBV18
j_gene: TRBJ2-5
CDR3aa: CASSPPFQETQYF
CDR3nt: TGTGCCAGCTCACCACCGTTCCAAGAGACCCAGTACTTC

abundance: .
d_gene: TRBD2
v_gene: TRBV24-1
j_gene: TRBJ2-1
CDR3aa: CATSDPLAGGPYNEQFF
CDR3nt: TGTGCCACCAGTGACCCTCTAGCGGGAGGCCCCTACAATGAGCAGTTCTTC

abundance: .
d_gene: TRBD2
v_gene: TRBV7-8
j_gene: TRBJ2-1
CDR3aa: CASRSGGPGNEQFF
CDR3nt: TGTGCCAGCAGATCGGGAGGGCCGGGGAATGAGCAGTTCTTC

abundance: many
d_gene: .
v_gene: TRBV12-3/TRBV12-4
j_gene: TRBJ2-1
CDR3aa: CASSLGRDFSYNEQFF
CDR3nt: TGTGCCAGCAGTTTAGGAAGGGATTTCTCCTACAATGAGCAGTTCTTC

abundance: .
d_gene: .
v_gene: TRBV5-1
j_gene: TRBJ1-1
CDR3aa: CASSFSKGSTEAFF
CDR3nt: TGCGCCAGCAGCTTCAGTAAGGGTTCCACTGAAGCTTTCTTT

abundance: .
d_gene: .
v_gene: TRBV6-1
j_gene: TRBJ2-7
CDR3aa: CASRGILYEQYF
CDR3nt: TGTGCCAGCAGAGGGATCCTCTACGAGCAGTACTTC

abundance: .
d_gene: .
v_gene: TRBV5-1
j_gene: TRBJ2-2
CDR3aa: CASSLWSDLMTGELFF
CDR3nt: TGCGCCAGCAGCTTGTGGTCAGACCTCATGACCGGGGAGCTGTTTTTT

abundance: .
d_gene: TRBD2
v_gene: TRBV15
j_gene: TRBJ2-1
CDR3aa: CATRGAGVRGDEQFF
CDR3nt: TGTGCCACCCGGGGAGCGGGGGTCCGCGGAGATGAGCAGTTCTTC

abundance: .
d_gene: .
v_gene: TRBV7-6
j_gene: TRBJ2-2
CDR3aa: CASSSPLTGTENTGELFF
CDR3nt: TGTGCCAGCAGCTCACCTCTGACCGGGACCGAGAACACCGGGGAGCTGTTTTTT

abundance: .
d_gene: .
v_gene: TRBV6-1
j_gene: TRBJ2-2
CDR3aa: CASRTWASRTGELFF
CDR3nt: TGTGCCAGCAGAACATGGGCCTCTCGGACCGGGGAGCTGTTTTTT

abundance: .
d_gene: TRBD1
v_gene: TRBV24-1
j_gene: TRBJ2-7
CDR3aa: CATSDPGQGLYF
CDR3nt: TGTGCCACCAGTGATCCGGGACAGGGGTTGTACTTC

abundance: .
d_gene: TRBD1
v_gene: TRBV5-1
j_gene: TRBJ1-1
CDR3aa: CASSADRVGNTEAFF
CDR3nt: TGCGCCAGCAGCGCCGACAGGGTCGGGAACACTGAAGCTTTCTTT

abundance: few
d_gene: TRBD1
v_gene: TRBV3-1
j_gene: TRBJ1-5
CDR3aa: CASSQAGGRPQHF
CDR3nt: TGTGCCAGCAGCCAAGCAGGGGGGAGGCCCCAGCATTTT

abundance: .
d_gene: TRBD2
v_gene: TRBV2
j_gene: TRBJ2-7
CDR3aa: CASSVGSGGPYEQYF
CDR3nt: TGTGCCAGCAGTGTAGGAAGCGGGGGACCCTACGAGCAGTACTTC

abundance: .
d_gene: TRBD2
v_gene: TRBV7-8
j_gene: TRBJ2-1
CDR3aa: CASSLFSGRAFYNEQFF
CDR3nt: TGTGCCAGCAGCTTATTTAGCGGGAGAGCCTTCTACAATGAGCAGTTCTTC

abundance: few
d_gene: .
v_gene: TRBV7-2
j_gene: TRBJ2-2
CDR3aa: CASSFLLEGTGELFF
CDR3nt: TGTGCCAGCAGCTTCCTCCTAGAAGGGACCGGGGAGCTGTTTTTT

abundance: many
d_gene: .
v_gene: TRBV4-3
j_gene: TRBJ2-7
CDR3aa: CASSQDLLLAEQYF
CDR3nt: TGCGCCAGCAGCCAAGATTTACTCCTGGCCGAGCAGTACTTC

abundance: few
d_gene: .
v_gene: TRBV5-1
j_gene: TRBJ1-1
CDR3aa: CASSLPRGNTEAFF
CDR3nt: TGCGCCAGCAGCTTACCCAGGGGGAACACTGAAGCTTTCTTT

abundance: few
d_gene: .
v_gene: TRBV5-8
j_gene: TRBJ1-5
CDR3aa: CASSSRGRWNQPQHF
CDR3nt: TGTGCCAGCAGCTCTCGGGGCCGTTGGAACCAGCCCCAGCATTTT